The entry that follows covers one T cell receptor beta chain sequence. The source of the sample is a study of blood T cell repertoires in COVID-19. The overall study: Donors in the United States, Italy and Spain gave samples during acute or convalescent COVID-19. In each case, the material was cDNA or gDNA derived from T cells, B-cell-depleted T cells, or PBMCs.

Germline V gene data show CDR1 as SGDLS and CDR2 as YYNGEE. The germline V and J ends were trimmed by 0 bases and 3 bases, with 3 bases remaining between them. The CDR3 runs to 12 residues. As handled by the study authors: Quantification of nucleated cells was approximated via reference gene primer amplification. TCRdb's copy holds only in-frame clones and misses some; the assay was immunoSEQ multiplex PCR. That table gives V, J and clone size, and the DNA gave D and trimming. The sample contains around 190,000 clones, more than 70% of which appear only once. The chain has TRBV9 and TRBJ1-1, with D unresolved. This receptor was taken from a human donor in a cohort sampled during active COVID-19. Sequencing input: peripheral blood. The CDR3 nucleotides are TGTGCCAGCAGCGTAGGAGACACTGAAGCTTTCTTT. Residues: CASSVGDTEAFF. Combining the CDR3 with reference TRBV9 and TRBJ1-1 gives the whole variable domain DSGVTQTPKHLITATGQRVTLRCSPRSGDLSVYWYQQSLDQGLQFLIQYYNGEERAKGNILERFSAQQFPDLHSELNLSSLELGDSALYFCASSVGDTEAFFGQGTRLTVV.